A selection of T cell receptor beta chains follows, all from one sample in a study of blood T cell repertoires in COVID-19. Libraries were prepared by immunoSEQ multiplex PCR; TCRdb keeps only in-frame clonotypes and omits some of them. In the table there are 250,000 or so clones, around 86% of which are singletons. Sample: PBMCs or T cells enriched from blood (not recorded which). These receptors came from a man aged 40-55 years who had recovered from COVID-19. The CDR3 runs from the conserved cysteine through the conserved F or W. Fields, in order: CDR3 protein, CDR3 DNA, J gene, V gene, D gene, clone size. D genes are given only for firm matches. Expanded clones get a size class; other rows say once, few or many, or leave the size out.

CASSFDRYTDTQYF TGTGCCAGCAGCTTTGACAGATACACAGATACGCAGTATTTT TRBJ2-3 TRBV7-3 NA NA
CASSPTGSLSYEQYF TGTGCCAGCAGCCCCACCGGGTCCCTCTCCTACGAGCAGTACTTC TRBJ2-7 TRBV3-1/TRBV3-2 NA NA
CASSKPRQGKQRDTQYF TGTGCCAGCAGCAAACCGAGACAAGGAAAGCAAAGAGATACGCAGTATTTT TRBJ2-3 TRBV21-1 NA NA
CAWTSGGVGTQYF TGTGCCTGGACGAGCGGGGGGGTTGGTACGCAGTATTTT TRBJ2-3 TRBV30 TRBD2 NA
CASSLVGTEPNEKLFF TGTGCCAGCAGCTTAGTTGGTACAGAGCCAAATGAAAAACTGTTTTTT TRBJ1-4 TRBV7-2 NA NA
CSASSPTGGDQPQHF TGCAGTGCTAGTTCCCCGACAGGGGGCGATCAGCCCCAGCATTTT TRBJ1-5 TRBV20-1 TRBD1 NA
CASSADRGPGNQPQHF TGTGCCAGCAGTGCGGACAGGGGGCCAGGCAATCAGCCCCAGCATTTT TRBJ1-5 TRBV27 TRBD1 NA
CASKSGDVGGTDTQYF TGTGCCAGCAAAAGCGGGGACGTCGGGGGCACAGATACGCAGTATTTT TRBJ2-3 TRBV5-4 TRBD2 NA
CASSRVSLNQPQHF TGTGCCAGCAGCCGAGTGTCGTTAAATCAGCCCCAGCATTTT TRBJ1-5 TRBV21-1 NA NA
CASSPSPGGGSPLHF TGTGCCAGCAGCCCTTCGCCAGGGGGAGGTTCACCCCTCCACTTT TRBJ1-6 TRBV3-1/TRBV3-2 TRBD1 NA
CASSYSRGRNPNYGYTF TGTGCCAGCAGTTACTCCCGCGGGCGAAACCCTAACTATGGCTACACCTTC TRBJ1-2 TRBV6-2/TRBV6-3 NA NA
CASSQGQRANVLTF TGTGCCAGCAGCCAAGGACAGAGGGCCAACGTCCTGACTTTC TRBJ2-6 TRBV6-5 NA NA
CASSLENRVGYTF TGCGCCAGCAGCTTGGAAAACAGGGTTGGCTACACCTTC TRBJ1-2 TRBV5-1 NA once
CASKRDSYNEQFF TGTGCCAGCAAAAGAGACTCCTACAATGAGCAGTTCTTC TRBJ2-1 TRBV6-5 NA NA
CASSQTVSLDEQYF TGCGCCAGCAGCCAGACAGTCTCTCTGGACGAGCAGTACTTC TRBJ2-7 TRBV4-1 NA NA
CASSLDLNYGYTF TGTGCCAGCAGCTTAGATCTCAACTATGGCTACACCTTC TRBJ1-2 TRBV7-2 NA few
CASSSVVRRAGAVQETQYF TGTGCCAGCAGCTCAGTCGTTCGTCGGGCGGGGGCTGTCCAAGAGACCCAGTACTTC TRBJ2-5 TRBV7-6 NA NA
CASSFYRGAYGYTF TGTGCCAGCAGCTTTTACAGGGGTGCGTACGGCTACACCTTC TRBJ1-2 TRBV7-2 TRBD1 once
CSASSQQSSGANVLTF TGCAGTGCTAGTTCCCAACAGTCCTCTGGGGCCAACGTCCTGACTTTC TRBJ2-6 TRBV20-1 NA NA
CASSFKPDRVGFF TGTGCCAGCAGTTTCAAACCCGACAGGGTTGGGTTCTTC TRBJ2-1 TRBV6-2/TRBV6-3 TRBD1 NA
CASSEGTGGNQPQHF TGTGCCAGCAGTGAAGGGACAGGCGGGAACCAGCCCCAGCATTTT TRBJ1-5 TRBV25-1 TRBD1 NA
CASSWGTGNEQFF TGTGCCAGCAGCTGGGGGACAGGCAATGAGCAGTTCTTC TRBJ2-1 TRBV13 TRBD1 NA
CASSLAGGSKQYF TGTGCCAGCAGCTTGGCCGGGGGTTCAAAGCAGTACTTC TRBJ2-7 TRBV5-8 NA NA
CASSYSRGTEQFF TGTGCCAGCAGTTACTCTAGGGGGACTGAGCAGTTCTTC TRBJ2-1 TRBV6-5 NA NA
CASSSTGGSGANVLTF TGTGCCAGCAGCTCGACAGGGGGCTCTGGGGCCAACGTCCTGACTTTC TRBJ2-6 TRBV7-9 TRBD1 NA
CASSQGYTDPGYEQYF TGTGCCAGCAGCCAAGGATATACTGATCCGGGTTACGAGCAGTACTTC TRBJ2-7 TRBV3-1/TRBV3-2 NA NA
CASSFQQTPEAFF TGTGCCAGCAGCTTTCAACAGACCCCTGAAGCTTTCTTT TRBJ1-1 TRBV7-2 NA NA
CASSPGTGGDYGYTF TGTGCCAGCTCACCTGGGACAGGGGGAGACTATGGCTACACCTTC TRBJ1-2 TRBV18 TRBD1 NA
CASSRGVAGANVLTF TGTGCCAGCAGTCGCGGGGTGGCAGGGGCCAACGTCCTGACTTTC TRBJ2-6 TRBV6-5 NA NA
CASSMNREENGYTF TGTGCCAGCAGCATGAACAGGGAAGAGAATGGCTACACCTTC TRBJ1-2 TRBV21-1 NA NA
CASSRNRGENTEAFF TGTGCCAGCTCACGCAACAGGGGTGAGAACACTGAAGCTTTCTTT TRBJ1-1 TRBV18 TRBD1 few